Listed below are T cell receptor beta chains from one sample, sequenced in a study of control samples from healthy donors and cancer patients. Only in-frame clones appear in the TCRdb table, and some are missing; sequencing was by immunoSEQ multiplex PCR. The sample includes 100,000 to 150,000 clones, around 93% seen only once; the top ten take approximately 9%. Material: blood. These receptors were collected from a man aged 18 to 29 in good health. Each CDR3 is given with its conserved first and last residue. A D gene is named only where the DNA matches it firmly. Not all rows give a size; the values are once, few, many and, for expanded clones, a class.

CDR3: CASSDGRGHTGELFF; DNA: TGTGCCAGCAGTGATGGTAGGGGGCACACCGGGGAGCTGTTTTTT; size: .; D: TRBD1; V: TRBV25-1; J: TRBJ2-2; length: 15
CDR3: CASRKLASYEQYF; DNA: TGTGCCAGCAGGAAGCTTGCTTCCTACGAGCAGTACTTC; size: few; D: .; V: TRBV27; J: TRBJ2-7; length: 13
CDR3: CASTDRGSSYNEQFF; DNA: TGTGCCAGTACGGACAGGGGAAGCTCCTACAATGAGCAGTTCTTC; size: once; D: TRBD1; V: TRBV19; J: TRBJ2-1; length: 15
CDR3: CASSRGTSGEQFF; DNA: TGTGCCAGCAGTCGAGGGACTAGCGGAGAGCAGTTCTTC; size: .; D: TRBD2; V: TRBV12-3/TRBV12-4; J: TRBJ2-1; length: 13
CDR3: CASTRLGTSQETQYF; DNA: TGTGCCAGCACCCGACTTGGGACTAGCCAAGAGACCCAGTACTTC; size: .; D: TRBD2; V: TRBV9; J: TRBJ2-5; length: 15
CDR3: CASSFGRATQETQYF; DNA: TGTGCCAGCAGCTTCGGGCGGGCAACACAAGAGACCCAGTACTTC; size: .; D: .; V: TRBV11-2; J: TRBJ2-5; length: 15
CDR3: CASSEPRDRPNYGYTF; DNA: TGTGCCAGCAGCGAGCCCCGGGACAGACCTAACTATGGCTACACCTTC; size: once; D: TRBD1; V: TRBV9; J: TRBJ1-2; length: 16
CDR3: CASSYSGVSNTEAFF; DNA: TGTGCCAGCAGTTACTCCGGGGTTTCGAACACTGAAGCTTTCTTT; size: .; D: .; V: TRBV6-5; J: TRBJ1-1; length: 15
CDR3: CSVEKGSLYGYTF; DNA: TGCAGCGTTGAGAAAGGGAGTCTCTATGGCTACACCTTC; size: .; D: .; V: TRBV29-1; J: TRBJ1-2; length: 13
CDR3: CASSLPDGGYGYTF; DNA: TGTGCCAGCAGCTTGCCGGACGGGGGCTATGGCTACACCTTC; size: .; D: .; V: TRBV5-4; J: TRBJ1-2; length: 14
CDR3: CASSGGQKNTEAFF; DNA: TGTGCCAGCAGCGGGGGACAGAAGAACACTGAAGCTTTCTTT; size: .; D: TRBD1; V: TRBV5-6; J: TRBJ1-1; length: 14
CDR3: CASSVGTVNEKLFF; DNA: TGTGCCAGCAGCGTCGGGACAGTTAATGAAAAACTGTTTTTT; size: .; D: TRBD1; V: TRBV9; J: TRBJ1-4; length: 14
CDR3: CASSIDSSSGNTIYF; DNA: TGTGCCAGTAGTATAGACAGCAGCTCTGGAAACACCATATATTTT; size: .; D: .; V: TRBV19; J: TRBJ1-3; length: 15
CDR3: CASSVATGRGGFVDTQYF; DNA: TGTGCCAGCAGCGTAGCTACGGGGCGGGGGGGCTTCGTGGATACGCAGTATTTT; size: .; D: TRBD2; V: TRBV9; J: TRBJ2-3; length: 18
CDR3: CASSQSWNTEAFF; DNA: TGTGCCAGCAGTCAGTCTTGGAACACTGAAGCTTTCTTT; size: .; D: .; V: TRBV3-1/TRBV3-2; J: TRBJ1-1; length: 13
CDR3: CSVGVYEQYF; DNA: TGCAGCGTTGGGGTTTACGAGCAGTACTTC; size: .; D: .; V: TRBV29-1; J: TRBJ2-7; length: 10
CDR3: CASRSWGYNEQFF; DNA: TGTGCCAGCAGATCCTGGGGCTACAATGAGCAGTTCTTC; size: .; D: .; V: TRBV27; J: TRBJ2-1; length: 13
CDR3: CASSSGQPSLSEQYF; DNA: TGCGCCAGCAGCTCGGGACAGCCCTCTCTTAGCGAGCAGTACTTC; size: .; D: TRBD1; V: TRBV5-1; J: TRBJ2-7; length: 15
CDR3: CASSQDRAGRGNEQFF; DNA: TGTGCCAGCAGCCAAGATCGGGCGGGGCGGGGGAATGAGCAGTTCTTC; size: .; D: TRBD2; V: TRBV4-2; J: TRBJ2-1; length: 16
CDR3: CASSLIGTQYF; DNA: TGTGCCAGCAGCTTAATAGGGACCCAGTACTTC; size: once; D: .; V: TRBV11-2; J: TRBJ2-5; length: 11
CDR3: CASSDPGTGAYEQYF; DNA: TGTGCCAGCAGCGACCCCGGGACAGGGGCCTACGAGCAGTACTTC; size: .; D: TRBD1; V: TRBV5-4; J: TRBJ2-7; length: 15
CDR3: CASSFGTGETAEQFF; DNA: TGTGCCAGCAGTTTTGGGACAGGGGAAACGGCTGAGCAGTTCTTC; size: .; D: TRBD1; V: TRBV27; J: TRBJ2-1; length: 15
CDR3: CASSRGTDPMNTEAFF; DNA: TGTGCCAGCTCACGTGGGACAGACCCCATGAACACTGAAGCTTTCTTT; size: .; D: TRBD1; V: TRBV18; J: TRBJ1-1; length: 16
CDR3: CASSEDGTAHGTEAFF; DNA: TGCGCCAGCAGCGAGGACGGGACAGCTCACGGGACTGAAGCTTTCTTT; size: .; D: TRBD1; V: TRBV5-1; J: TRBJ1-1; length: 16
CDR3: CSANRGESTEAFF; DNA: TGCAGCGCTAACAGGGGGGAGAGCACTGAAGCTTTCTTT; size: .; D: TRBD1; V: TRBV29-1; J: TRBJ1-1; length: 13
CDR3: CASSLRRTGGRNEKLFF; DNA: TGTGCCAGCAGCTTACGAAGGACAGGGGGACGGAATGAAAAACTGTTTTTT; size: .; D: TRBD1; V: TRBV7-6; J: TRBJ1-4; length: 17
CDR3: CAWSAPGNSGNTIYF; DNA: TGTGCCTGGAGCGCTCCAGGGAACTCTGGAAACACCATATATTTT; size: .; D: .; V: TRBV30; J: TRBJ1-3; length: 15
CDR3: CASSEFYRGTGGDYGYTF; DNA: TGCGCCAGCAGTGAATTTTATAGGGGGACAGGGGGCGATTATGGCTACACCTTC; size: .; D: TRBD1; V: TRBV10-2; J: TRBJ1-2; length: 18
CDR3: CASSLGRPLRGNSPLHF; DNA: TGTGCCAGCAGCTTAGGTCGCCCTCTACGGGGGAATTCACCCCTCCACTTT; size: .; D: .; V: TRBV7-2; J: TRBJ1-6; length: 17
CDR3: CASNFPEQYF; DNA: TGTGCCAGCAATTTTCCCGAGCAGTACTTC; size: .; D: .; V: TRBV2; J: TRBJ2-7; length: 10
CDR3: CASSDGLNTEAFF; DNA: TGTGCCAGCAGTGATGGTTTGAACACTGAAGCTTTCTTT; size: .; D: .; V: TRBV6-4; J: TRBJ1-1; length: 13
CDR3: CASSPRGRSSYNEQFF; DNA: TGTGCCAGCAGCCCGCGGGGGAGAAGCTCCTACAATGAGCAGTTCTTC; size: .; D: TRBD2; V: TRBV7-3; J: TRBJ2-1; length: 16